These 32 T cell receptor beta chains share one sample of origin, sequenced in a study of radiation and T cells in renal cell carcinoma (dated by TCRdb to the early 2020s). Interpreted using the paper, the time point label stands for: baseline pretreatment blood. This specimen's treatment or condition label, interpreted: 15 Gy SBRT to primary tumor, nephrectomy 4 weeks later. Library preparation employed the immunoSEQ multiplex PCR assay. In TCRdb, the immuneACCESS table is reduced to in-frame sequences with V and J assigned. These tables do not hold every clone; where another copy was compared, an unresolved V gene accounts for under half, and the others remain unexplained. Counted in this sample were approximately 120,000 clones; roughly 80% of them appeared once. Approximately 3% of the sample rests with the top ten. Sequencing used blood, obtained from a patient whose treatment included radiotherapy and nephrectomy. The receptors come from a woman aged 60-75 years with renal cell carcinoma.

The chain uses TRBV14 and TRBJ1-1, with 9 bases matching TRBD1. The CDR3 sequence is 12 residues long. CDR1 and CDR2 from the germline V gene are SGHDN and FVKESK. V trimming: 0 bases; J trimming: 12 bases; junction bases outside the gene matches: 2. The CDR3 sequence: CASSQEGTGPFF. The CDR3 DNA follows: TGTGCCAGCAGCCAAGAAGGGACAGGGCCTTTCTTT.

The J gene is TRBJ2-7, the V gene TRBV2, with D uncertain. Trimming took 5 bases from V and 2 from J, leaving 10 bases between them. From germline, CDR1 is SNHLY and CDR2 FYNNEI. The CDR3 totals 13 residues. DNA for the CDR3: TGTGCCAGCAGTTCCGGCCGCACCTACGAGCAGTACTTC. This gives the protein CASSSGRTYEQYF.

The V and J genes are TRBV19 and TRBJ1-4, with 11 bases fitting TRBD1. The CDR3 covers 13 residues. The junction had 1 base not matched to a gene; V was cut back by 7 bases and J by 6 bases. The germline gives CDR1 LNHDA, CDR2 SQIVND (reference sequence). CDR3 nucleotide sequence: TGTGCCAGTATGGGACAGGGGGATGAAAAACTGTTTTTT. Its translation: CASMGQGDEKLFF.

This clone was seen a few times. The genes are TRBV5-6 and TRBJ2-1; D perhaps matches TRBD2 (5 bases). Germline-derived CDR1 and CDR2 are SGHDT and YYEEEE. Trimming removed 6 bases at V and 0 bases at J, with 16 bases between. The CDR3 length is 16 residues. Here the CDR3 DNA reads TGTGCCAGCACCATGGTCCGGGGAAGCTCCTACAATGAGCAGTTCTTC. It translates to CASTMVRGSSYNEQFF.

The chain combines TRBV4-2 with TRBJ1-3; a possible D gene is TRBD1 (5 bases). V dropped 0 bases and J dropped 4 bases, with 10 bases sitting between them. Germline V gene lookup returns CDR1 LGHNA and CDR2 YNFKEQ. The CDR3 sequence is 15 residues long. As DNA, the CDR3 is TGTGCCAGCAGCCAAGAAAGGGGTGTCGGAAACACCATATATTTT. Translation gives CASSQERGVGNTIYF.

The rearrangement links TRBV6-4 to TRBJ1-6; 8 positions match TRBD1. The CDR3 sequence is 14 residues long. CDR1 MRHNA and CDR2 SNTAGT come from the germline V gene. V gave up 4 bases and J gave up 10 bases; unmatched junction bases: 6. CDR3 nucleotides: TGTGCCAGCAGTGCAGGGGGCGATCCCTCACCCCTCCACTTT. Its protein product is CASSAGGDPSPLHF.

The V gene is TRBV19, the J gene TRBJ1-5; the D gene is possibly TRBD1 (6 bases). The CDR3 consists of 14 residues. Trimming removed 6 bases at V and 1 base at J, with 10 bases between. Germline V lookup: CDR1 LNHDA, CDR2 SQIVND (reference sequence). This chain's CDR3 is CASSITGSNQPQHF. The CDR3 DNA reads TGTGCCAGTAGCATAACAGGGAGCAATCAGCCCCAGCATTTT.

The rearrangement joins TRBV21-1 to TRBJ2-5; TRBD1 reflects the table's D call only, with no check against the DNA. TRBV21-1 is an annotated pseudogene. The CDR3 runs to 13 residues. The CDR3 loop is CASSKRRAETQYF. The CDR3 DNA is TGTGCCAGCAGCAAACGCAGGGCGGAGACCCAGTACTTC.

The gene calls are TRBV10-3 and TRBJ2-7, with a weak D call TRBD2 (5 bases). The CDR3 has 15 residues. V lost 2 bases to trimming and J lost 0 bases, with 11 bases between them. The germline gives CDR1 ENHRY, CDR2 SYGVKD. The chain's CDR3 is CAISEGGSSSYEQYF. DNA of the CDR3: TGTGCCATCAGTGAGGGCGGGTCGAGCTCCTACGAGCAGTACTTC.

This chain uses TRBV28 with TRBJ2-3; TRBD2 might be the D (5 bases). Looked up from germline, CDR1 is MDHEN and CDR2 is SYDVKM. CDR3 size: 14 residues. V was cut by 5 bases and J by 2 bases, with 11 bases left in between. The CDR3 region has the DNA TGTGCCAGCAGTGAGGCGGGTTTCACAGATACGCAGTATTTT. Translation: CASSEAGFTDTQYF. The full variable domain, with the rest looked up from reference TRBV28 and TRBJ2-3, is DVKVTQSSRYLVKRTGEKVFLECVQDMDHENMFWYRQDPGLGLRLIYFSYDVKMKEKGDIPEGYSVSREKKERFSLILESASTNQTSMYLCASSEAGFTDTQYFGPGTRLTVL.

This clone occurred once. The same CDR3 arises from other DNA sequences in this sample as well. V gene TRBV28 combines with J gene TRBJ2-6, with 8 bases matching TRBD1. The CDR3 is 16 residues long. Germline V gives CDR1 MDHEN, CDR2 SYDVKM. The ends lost 5 bases at V and 2 bases at J; junction bases unmatched: 5. Written as DNA, the CDR3 is TGTGCCAGCAGTCTGTCGGACAGGGCTGGGGCCAACGTCCTGACTTTC. It yields the protein CASSLSDRAGANVLTF. Looking up the rest from reference TRBV28 and TRBJ2-6 gives the full variable domain: DVKVTQSSRYLVKRTGEKVFLECVQDMDHENMFWYRQDPGLGLRLIYFSYDVKMKEKGDIPEGYSVSREKKERFSLILESASTNQTSMYLCASSLSDRAGANVLTFGAGSRLTVL.

This clone came up once. The chain is built from TRBV6-5 and TRBJ2-7; D tentatively reads TRBD1 or TRBD2 (5 bases each). Trimming pared 0 bases from V and 5 bases from J, leaving 11 bases between. Per the germline V gene, CDR1 is MNHEY and CDR2 is SVGAGI. CDR3 length equals 14 residues. This CDR3 reads CASSYSQVGDEQYF. CDR3 bases: TGTGCCAGCAGTTACTCACAGGTGGGGGACGAGCAGTACTTC.

J is TRBJ1-3 and V is TRBV6-1; 8 bases match TRBD1. Trimming cost V 11 bases and J 4 bases; bases outside gene matches: 10. The CDR3 is 14 residues long. Germline-derived CDR1 and CDR2 are MNHNS and SASEGT. This chain's CDR3 is CAVSAGGGGNTIYF. CDR3 bases: TGTGCCGTATCCGCAGGGGGCGGAGGAAACACCATATATTTT.

The chain combines TRBV5-6 with TRBJ1-1, with a tentative D call TRBD1 (6 bases). The germline gives CDR1 SGHDT, CDR2 YYEEEE. Trimming left V 2 bases short and J 4 bases short, with 15 bases between. The length of the CDR3 is 15 residues. The CDR3 bases are TGTGCCAGCAGCTTTTTCTTAGGGGGATTCACTGAAGCTTTCTTT. This sequence encodes CASSFFLGGFTEAFF.

This clone came up a few times. The rearrangement uses TRBV7-2 and TRBJ1-5, with 9 bases lining up with TRBD1. Germline V gene data show CDR1 as SGHTA and CDR2 as FQGNSA. The CDR3 covers 18 residues. J lost 3 bases, V lost 3 bases, and 12 bases had no gene match. CDR3 sequence reads: CASSLAPGGTGSNQPQHF. The CDR3 DNA reads TGTGCCAGCAGCTTGGCTCCCGGAGGGACAGGGTCCAATCAGCCCCAGCATTTT.

CDR3 sequence reads: CASSLEGYNSPLHF. The CDR3 nucleotides read TGTGCCAGCAGCTTAGAGGGCTATAATTCACCCCTCCACTTT. The chain links TRBV11-3 to TRBJ1-6; D unresolved. V shed 0 bases and J shed 3 bases, with 3 bases lying between them. CDR1 and CDR2 from the germline V gene are SGHNT and YENEEA. The CDR3 consists of 14 residues.

The V and J genes are TRBV7-3 and TRBJ2-4; weak D call: TRBD2 (5 bases). Germline loops: CDR1 SGHTA, CDR2 FQGTGA. CDR3 length: 13 amino acids. CDR3 protein: CATSGSGKNIQYF. The CDR3 coding sequence is TGTGCTACCTCGGGATCGGGCAAAAACATTCAGTACTTC.

The count of this clone is one. V usage is TRBV27 and J usage is TRBJ2-7, with 10 bases matching TRBD1. With V trimmed by 5 bases and J by 5 bases, 15 bases remained unmatched. Looked up from germline, CDR1 is MNHEY and CDR2 is SMNVEV (reference sequence). The CDR3 extends over 17 amino acids. CDR3 nucleotide sequence: TGTGCCAGCAGTCCCCAAGAGTTTGGACAGGGGGTCAACGAGCAGTACTTC. Translation: CASSPQEFGQGVNEQYF.

In DNA, the CDR3 is TGTGCCATCAGTGATGGGACAGGGTCTTTCTACGAGCAGTACTTC. Its translation: CAISDGTGSFYEQYF. The chain employs TRBV10-3 and TRBJ2-7; 9 bases line up with TRBD1. Trimming cost V 3 bases and J 3 bases; bases outside gene matches: 6. Germline CDR1 reads ENHRY; CDR2 reads SYGVKD. The CDR3 is 15 amino acids.

The J gene is TRBJ2-5, the V gene TRBV7-9; perhaps TRBD2 as D (6 bases). This CDR3 has 15 residues. Per the germline V gene, CDR1 is SEHNR and CDR2 is FQNEAQ (reference sequence). V lost 5 bases, J lost 4 bases, and 17 bases lay in between. CDR3: CASSQIQGRSETQYF. CDR3 bases: TGTGCCAGCAGCCAAATACAAGGGAGGTCAGAGACCCAGTACTTC.

This chain links TRBV28 with TRBJ2-3, with D tentatively TRBD2 (7 bases). V lost 8 bases, J lost 4 bases, and 16 bases lay in between. Germline assignment: CDR1 MDHEN and CDR2 SYDVKM. This CDR3 comprises 14 residues. The CDR3 reads CASGYGGTSDTQYF. Here the CDR3 DNA reads TGTGCCAGCGGGTACGGGGGGACATCAGATACGCAGTATTTT. The entire variable domain, with the rest obtained from reference TRBV28 and TRBJ2-3, is as follows: DVKVTQSSRYLVKRTGEKVFLECVQDMDHENMFWYRQDPGLGLRLIYFSYDVKMKEKGDIPEGYSVSREKKERFSLILESASTNQTSMYLCASGYGGTSDTQYFGPGTRLTVL.

The CDR3 here is CASSELGTGEGSPLHF. In DNA form, the CDR3 reads TGTGCCAGCAGTGAATTAGGGACCGGGGAGGGTTCACCCCTCCACTTT. The chain recombines TRBV2 with TRBJ1-6; D perhaps matches TRBD1 (5 bases). This CDR3 spans 16 amino acids. V was clipped by 2 bases and J by 9 bases, with 17 bases between them. Germline V gene sequence: CDR1 SNHLY, CDR2 FYNNEI.

This chain connects TRBV5-1 to TRBJ1-4; tentatively, D is TRBD1 (5 bases). The CDR3 sequence is 15 residues long. Germline values: CDR1 SGHRS, CDR2 YFSETQ. Deletions cut 3 bases from V and 0 bases from J, with 9 bases between. The DNA of the CDR3 is TGCGCCAGCAGCTGGGACGGCACAACTAATGAAAAACTGTTTTTT. Its protein is CASSWDGTTNEKLFF.

This chain joins TRBV5-1 and TRBJ2-5; D is possibly TRBD2 (6 bases). Germline V gives CDR1 SGHRS, CDR2 YFSETQ. There are 15 residues in the CDR3. The V gene lost 2 bases and the J gene lost 1 base, with 12 bases spanning the gap. The CDR3 spells CASSFRPGLQETQYF. DNA of the CDR3: TGCGCCAGCAGCTTTCGGCCGGGACTCCAAGAGACCCAGTACTTC.

The V and J genes are TRBV9 and TRBJ2-1; 10 nucleotides line up with TRBD2. After removal of 4 bases from V and 0 bases from J, the junction contained 16 bases not matched to a gene. Germline values: CDR1 SGDLS, CDR2 YYNGEE. The CDR3 runs to 20 residues. CDR3 DNA: TGTGCCAGCAGCCCCCGCGGGATAGCGGGGGGCTACCGCTCCTACAATGAGCAGTTCTTC. It encodes CASSPRGIAGGYRSYNEQFF.

The count of this clone is one. The sample holds other DNA sequences that translate to the same CDR3. The chain has TRBV20-1 and TRBJ2-3; D gene unclear. The germline V and J ends were trimmed by 3 bases and 2 bases, with 0 bases remaining between them. From germline, CDR1 is DFQATT and CDR2 SNEGSKA (reference sequence). The CDR3 totals 10 residues. In nucleotides, the CDR3 is TGCAGTGCTAGCACAGATACGCAGTATTTT. Its protein product is CSASTDTQYF.

The chain carries TRBV10-2 and TRBJ2-7, with 10 bases that match TRBD2. The germline V gene has CDR1 WSHSY and CDR2 SAAADI. The ends lost 2 bases at V and 2 bases at J; junction bases unmatched: 3. The CDR3 totals 15 residues. For the CDR3, the DNA is TGCGCCAGCAGTGAGCGTAGCGGGGGGCCCTACGAGCAGTACTTC. Amino acid sequence: CASSERSGGPYEQYF.

The chain carries TRBV29-1 and TRBJ1-2; no reliable D call. The CDR3 extends over 10 amino acids. V lost 1 base and J 8 bases, leaving 5 bases between the germline ends. The germline V gene has CDR1 SQVTM and CDR2 ANQGSEA. In DNA, the CDR3 is TGCAGCGTTGAAGGGATCGGCTACACCTTC. Amino acid sequence: CSVEGIGYTF.

V usage is TRBV7-2 and J usage is TRBJ2-1; 8 bases line up with TRBD2. The CDR3 is 13 amino acids. J gave up 9 bases and V 1 base, and 2 bases lay outside the gene matches. Germline-derived CDR1 and CDR2 are SGHTA and FQGNSA. The CDR3 sequence: CASSLGLAFEQFF. DNA for the CDR3: TGTGCCAGCAGCTTAGGACTAGCGTTTGAGCAGTTCTTC.

This clone was counted a few times. The chain links TRBV9 to TRBJ1-2; 11 bases agree with TRBD1. This CDR3 region has 16 residues. Germline lookup yields CDR1 SGDLS and CDR2 YYNGEE. Unmatched junction bases numbered 10, after V lost 3 bases and J lost 6 bases. The CDR3 coding sequence is TGTGCCAGCAGCGCATACCGGACAGGGGGCGCCGATGGCTACACCTTC. Amino acid sequence: CASSAYRTGGADGYTF.

Written as DNA, the CDR3 is TGTGCCAGCAGCCCCTGGCCCGAGAACATTCAGTACTTC. It is translated as CASSPWPENIQYF. This chain uses TRBV7-9 with TRBJ2-4; D ambiguous. CDR3 length: 13 residues. V dropped 5 bases and J dropped 7 bases, with 12 bases sitting between them. The germline CDR1 and CDR2 sequences are SEHNR and FQNEAQ (reference sequence).

The genes are TRBV9 and TRBJ1-1; D is perhaps TRBD1 (5 bases). The V and J ends lost 3 bases and 2 bases respectively, with 11 bases between them. Germline V gene data show CDR1 as SGDLS and CDR2 as YYNGEE. This CDR3 contains 14 residues. The CDR3 region is CASSAIDSNTEAFF. The CDR3 bases are TGTGCCAGCAGCGCCATCGACAGTAACACTGAAGCTTTCTTT.